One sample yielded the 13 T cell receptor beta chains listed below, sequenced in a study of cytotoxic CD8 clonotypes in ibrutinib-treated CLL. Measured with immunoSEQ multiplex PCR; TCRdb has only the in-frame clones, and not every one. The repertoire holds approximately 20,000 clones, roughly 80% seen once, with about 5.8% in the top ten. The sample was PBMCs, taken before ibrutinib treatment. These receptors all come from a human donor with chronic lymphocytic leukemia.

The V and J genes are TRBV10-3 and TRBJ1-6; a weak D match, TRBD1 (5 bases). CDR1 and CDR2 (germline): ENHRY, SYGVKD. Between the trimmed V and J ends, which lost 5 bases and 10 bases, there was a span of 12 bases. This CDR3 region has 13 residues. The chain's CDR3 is CAISRDAQSPLHF. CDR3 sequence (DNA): TGTGCCATCAGTCGGGACGCTCAGTCACCCCTCCACTTT.

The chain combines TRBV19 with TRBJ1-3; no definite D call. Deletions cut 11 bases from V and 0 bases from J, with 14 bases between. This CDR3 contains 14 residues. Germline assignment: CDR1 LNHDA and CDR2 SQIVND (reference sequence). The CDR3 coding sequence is TGTGCCGTTATAGACCTAACCTCTGGAAACACCATATATTTT. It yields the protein CAVIDLTSGNTIYF.

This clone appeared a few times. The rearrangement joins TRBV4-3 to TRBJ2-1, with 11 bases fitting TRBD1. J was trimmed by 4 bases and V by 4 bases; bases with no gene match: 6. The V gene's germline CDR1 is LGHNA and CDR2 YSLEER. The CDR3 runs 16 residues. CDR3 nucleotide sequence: TGCGCCAGCAGCCGGGGTGGGACAGGGGGATACAATGAGCAGTTCTTC. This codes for CASSRGGTGGYNEQFF.

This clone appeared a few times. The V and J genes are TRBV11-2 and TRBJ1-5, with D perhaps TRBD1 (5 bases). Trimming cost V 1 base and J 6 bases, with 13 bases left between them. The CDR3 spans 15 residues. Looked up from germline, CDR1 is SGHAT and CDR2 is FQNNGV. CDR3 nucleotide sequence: TGTGCCAGCAGCTTAGGGAGGGGAGGCGGTCAGCCCCAGCATTTT. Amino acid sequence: CASSLGRGGGQPQHF.

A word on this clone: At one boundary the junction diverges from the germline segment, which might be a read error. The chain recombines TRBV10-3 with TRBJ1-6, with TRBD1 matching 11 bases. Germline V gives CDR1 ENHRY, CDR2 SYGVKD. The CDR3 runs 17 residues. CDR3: CASSSASDRGLNSPLHF. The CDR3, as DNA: TGTGCCAGCAGTTCAGCTTCGGACAGGGGGCTAAATTCACCCCTCCACTTT.

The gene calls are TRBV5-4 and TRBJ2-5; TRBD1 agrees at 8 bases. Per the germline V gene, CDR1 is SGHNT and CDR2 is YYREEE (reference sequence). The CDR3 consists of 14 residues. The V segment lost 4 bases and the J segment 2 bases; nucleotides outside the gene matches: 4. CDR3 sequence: CASSVGQAQETQYF. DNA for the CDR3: TGTGCCAGCAGCGTGGGACAGGCGCAAGAGACCCAGTACTTC.

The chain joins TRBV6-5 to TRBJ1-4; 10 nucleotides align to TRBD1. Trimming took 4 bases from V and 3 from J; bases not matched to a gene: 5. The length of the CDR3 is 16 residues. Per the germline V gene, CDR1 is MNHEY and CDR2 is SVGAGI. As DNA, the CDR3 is TGTGCCAGCAGTTGGAGGACAGGGGGTGCTAATGAAAAACTGTTTTTT. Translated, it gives CASSWRTGGANEKLFF.

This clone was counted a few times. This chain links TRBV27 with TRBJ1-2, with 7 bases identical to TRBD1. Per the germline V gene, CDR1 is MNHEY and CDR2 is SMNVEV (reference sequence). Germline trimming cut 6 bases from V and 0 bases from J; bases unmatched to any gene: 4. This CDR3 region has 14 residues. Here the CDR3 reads CASSDTGANYGYTF. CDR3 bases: TGTGCCAGCAGCGACACAGGGGCTAACTATGGCTACACCTTC.

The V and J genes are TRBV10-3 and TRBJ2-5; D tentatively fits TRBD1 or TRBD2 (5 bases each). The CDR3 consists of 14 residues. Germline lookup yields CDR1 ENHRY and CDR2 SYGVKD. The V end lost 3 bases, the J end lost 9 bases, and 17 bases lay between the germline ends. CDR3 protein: CAISEPLRDAAQYF. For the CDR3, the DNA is TGTGCCATCAGTGAACCCCTTAGGGACGCGGCCCAGTACTTC.

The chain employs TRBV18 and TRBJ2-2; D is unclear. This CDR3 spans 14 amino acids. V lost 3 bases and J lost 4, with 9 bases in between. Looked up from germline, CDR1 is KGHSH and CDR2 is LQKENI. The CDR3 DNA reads TGTGCCAGCTCACCGCCAGAGACCACCGGGGAGCTGTTTTTT. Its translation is CASSPPETTGELFF. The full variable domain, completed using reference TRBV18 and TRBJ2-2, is NAGVMQNPRHLVRRRGQEARLRCSPMKGHSHVYWYRQLPEEGLKFMVYLQKENIIDESGMPKERFSAEFPKEGPSILRIQQVVRGDSAAYFCASSPPETTGELFFGEGSRLTVL.

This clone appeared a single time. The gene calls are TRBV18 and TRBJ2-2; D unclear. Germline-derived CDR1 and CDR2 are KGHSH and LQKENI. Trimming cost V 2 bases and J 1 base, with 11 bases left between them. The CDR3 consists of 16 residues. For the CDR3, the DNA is TGTGCCAGCTCACCATACGCTGCACAGAACACCGGGGAGCTGTTTTTT. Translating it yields CASSPYAAQNTGELFF.

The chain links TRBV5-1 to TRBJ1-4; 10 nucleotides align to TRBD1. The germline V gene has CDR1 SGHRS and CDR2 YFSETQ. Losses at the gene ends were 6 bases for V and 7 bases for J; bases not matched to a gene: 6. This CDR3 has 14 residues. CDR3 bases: TGCGCCAGCAACTACGGGACAGGGGTTGAAAAACTGTTTTTT. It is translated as CASNYGTGVEKLFF.

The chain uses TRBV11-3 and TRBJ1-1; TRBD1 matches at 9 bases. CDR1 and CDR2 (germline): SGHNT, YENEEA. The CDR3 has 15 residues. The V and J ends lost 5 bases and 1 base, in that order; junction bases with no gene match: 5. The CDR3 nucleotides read TGTGCCAGCAGCCCTGGGGGACAGGGGAACACTGAAGCTTTCTTT. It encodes CASSPGGQGNTEAFF.